This passage covers 15 T cell receptor beta chains from one sample sequenced in a study of cytomegalovirus exposure and HLA in healthy donors. The assay was immunoSEQ multiplex PCR, and TCRdb's table has in-frame clones only and misses some. The sample records approximately 150,000 clones, more than 80% being singletons. The sample taken for sequencing was PBMCs. These receptors all stem from a woman between 18 and 29 years old in good health and CMV-seropositive.

The chain combines TRBV27 with TRBJ1-5; perhaps TRBD1 as D (5 bases). The CDR3 extends over 15 amino acids. Germline CDR1 and CDR2: MNHEY and SMNVEV (reference sequence). Trimming took 2 bases from V and 3 from J, leaving 11 bases between them. CDR3 nucleotides: TGTGCCAGCAGTTTAGGGGGGGGAGTCAATCAGCCCCAGCATTTT. Encoded protein: CASSLGGGVNQPQHF.

A single count supports this clone. This chain connects TRBV2 to TRBJ1-5, with 7 nucleotides matching TRBD1. The germline V gene has CDR1 SNHLY and CDR2 FYNNEI. The CDR3 extends over 16 amino acids. Trimming removed 7 bases from V and 1 base from J; junction bases left unmatched: 10. The CDR3 nucleotides read TGTGCCAGCATAAGGGGGCCACCTTACAGCAATCAGCCCCAGCATTTT. It yields the protein CASIRGPPYSNQPQHF.

The chain couples TRBV5-1 to TRBJ2-7; 11 positions match TRBD2. CDR1 is SGHRS and CDR2 is YFSETQ in the germline V gene. This CDR3 contains 15 residues. Trimming cost V 2 bases and J 5 bases; bases outside gene matches: 6. The CDR3 DNA follows: TGCGCCAGCAGCTTACTAGCGGGAGCTCCCGACGAGCAGTACTTC. Translating it yields CASSLLAGAPDEQYF.

The chain links TRBV6-1 to TRBJ2-2, with 14 positions matching TRBD2. J was trimmed by 7 bases and V by 6 bases; bases with no gene match: 4. Germline loops: CDR1 MNHNS, CDR2 SASEGT. The CDR3 extends over 15 amino acids. CDR3 sequence reads: CASSWTSGGLGELFF. The CDR3 coding sequence is TGTGCCAGCAGCTGGACTAGCGGGGGGCTCGGGGAGCTGTTTTTT.

This clone was seen just once. One junction end does not reproduce the germline sequence, and a read error may be involved. This chain connects TRBV11-2 to TRBJ2-2; possible D gene TRBD2, 5 bases. CDR1 and CDR2 from the germline V gene are SGHAT and FQNNGV. The CDR3 is made up of 14 amino acids. In nucleotides, the CDR3 is TGTGCCAGCAGATTAGGACGGCCGGGAGGGGAGCTGTTTTTT. Translated, it gives CASRLGRPGGELFF.

The chain joins TRBV4-2 to TRBJ1-1; 8 positions match TRBD1. J was trimmed by 3 bases and V by 4 bases; bases with no gene match: 16. The CDR3 contains 18 residues. From germline, CDR1 is LGHNA and CDR2 YNFKEQ. The CDR3 DNA follows: TGTGCCAGCAGCCGAGATTCGGATCAGGGGGCTGGGGACACTGAAGCTTTCTTT. Translated, it gives CASSRDSDQGAGDTEAFF.

The chain recombines TRBV5-1 with TRBJ2-7; tentatively, D is TRBD2 (6 bases). Germline V gene lookup returns CDR1 SGHRS and CDR2 YFSETQ. V gave up 4 bases and J gave up 3 bases, with 11 bases separating them. The length of the CDR3 is 13 residues. In DNA form, the CDR3 reads TGCGCCAGCAGCCCGGGGGTGGGCTACGAGCAGTACTTC. This sequence encodes CASSPGVGYEQYF. The full variable domain, rest sourced from reference TRBV5-1 and TRBJ2-7, is KAGVTQTPRYLIKTRGQQVTLSCSPISGHRSVSWYQQTPGQGLQFLFEYFSETQRNKGNFPGRFSGRQFSNSRSEMNVSTLELGDSALYLCASSPGVGYEQYFGPGTRLTVT.

The chain is built from TRBV6-6 and TRBJ2-7, with a possible D match to TRBD2 (5 bases). The V end was cut by 6 bases, the J end by 4 bases, with 10 bases between. The CDR3 consists of 12 residues. Germline CDR1 reads MNHNY; CDR2 reads SVGAGI (reference sequence). The CDR3 reads CASSEGTYEQYF. As DNA, the CDR3 is TGTGCCAGCAGCGAGGGAACTTACGAGCAGTACTTC.

The rearrangement joins TRBV6-1 to TRBJ1-1; D not certain. Germline CDR1 is MNHNS and CDR2 is SASEGT. Between the trimmed V and J ends, which lost 0 bases and 5 bases, there was a span of 13 bases. The CDR3 is 15 amino acids. CDR3 amino acids: CASSEALMRRTEAFF. Written as DNA, the CDR3 is TGTGCCAGCAGTGAAGCCCTGATGAGGAGAACTGAAGCTTTCTTT.

The gene calls are TRBV18 and TRBJ2-5; D may be TRBD1 (5 bases). The CDR3 spans 15 residues. The V end was cut by 3 bases, the J end by 3 bases, with 14 bases between. The V gene's germline CDR1 is KGHSH and CDR2 LQKENI. The CDR3 DNA sequence: TGTGCCAGCTCACCCACGTTAGTCAGGGAAGAGACCCAGTACTTC. It is translated as CASSPTLVREETQYF.

The chain couples TRBV5-4 to TRBJ2-5, with TRBD1 identical over 7 bases. The CDR3 has 15 amino acids. After removal of 3 bases from V and 4 bases from J, the junction contained 9 bases not matched to a gene. Germline lookup yields CDR1 SGHNT and CDR2 YYREEE (reference sequence). The CDR3 bases are TGTGCCAGCAGCTCACGGACAGGTTCGGCAGAGACCCAGTACTTC. Its translation is CASSSRTGSAETQYF. The full variable domain, in which reference TRBV5-4 and TRBJ2-5 provide the parts outside the CDR3, is ETGVTQSPTHLIKTRGQQVTLRCSSQSGHNTVSWYQQALGQGPQFIFQYYREEENGRGNFPPRFSGLQFPNYSSELNVNALELDDSALYLCASSSRTGSAETQYFGPGTRLLVL.

This clone was detected once. V and J are TRBV30 and TRBJ2-1, with TRBD2 matching over 9 bases. Germline values: CDR1 GTSNPN, CDR2 SVGIG (reference sequence). Germline trimming cut 0 bases from V and 12 bases from J; bases unmatched to any gene: 12. The CDR3 extends over 15 amino acids. The CDR3 coding sequence is TGTGCCTGGAGTGTATCGGTAGCGGGGGTTGCAGCGCAGTTCTTC. Translated: CAWSVSVAGVAAQFF.

V is TRBV7-8 and J is TRBJ2-7; TRBD2 matches 7 bases. Germline-derived CDR1 and CDR2 are SGHVS and FQNEAQ. CDR3 length: 16 amino acids. V was pared by 6 bases and J by 2 bases, with 13 bases of the junction left unmatched. The CDR3 sequence is CASSSSRGSGPYEQYF. CDR3 nucleotides: TGTGCCAGCAGTTCCTCGAGGGGTAGCGGGCCCTACGAGCAGTACTTC. Supplemented by reference TRBV7-8 and TRBJ2-7, the full variable domain reads GAGVSQSPRYKVAKRGQDVALRCDPISGHVSLFWYQQALGQGPEFLTYFQNEAQLDKSGLPSDRFFAERPEGSVSTLKIQRTQQEDSAVYLCASSSSRGSGPYEQYFGPGTRLTVT.

The J gene is TRBJ2-7, the V gene TRBV13, with 9 nucleotides matching TRBD1. After removal of 5 bases from V and 1 base from J, the junction contained 6 bases not matched to a gene. Looked up from germline, CDR1 is PRHDT and CDR2 is FYEKMQ (reference sequence). The CDR3 totals 15 residues. CDR3 DNA: TGTGCCAGCAGCCCCAGCGGGACAGGGTCCTACGAGCAGTACTTC. Translating it yields CASSPSGTGSYEQYF. The variable domain in full, completed from reference TRBV13 and TRBJ2-7, reads AAGVIQSPRHLIKEKRETATLKCYPIPRHDTVYWYQQGPGQDPQFLISFYEKMQSDKGSIPDRFSAQQFSDYHSELNMSSLELGDSALYFCASSPSGTGSYEQYFGPGTRLTVT.

V is TRBV6-6 and J is TRBJ2-7; D is unresolved. The CDR3 totals 13 residues. The germline V and J ends were trimmed by 0 bases and 11 bases, with 14 bases remaining between them. CDR1 is MNHNY, CDR2 SVGAGI, per germline (reference sequence). The DNA for the CDR3 is TGTGCCAGCAGTTACTCGTTAACAGCTCCTAAGTACTTC. It specifies CASSYSLTAPKYF.